The 14 T cell receptor beta chains presented below share a single source sample, sequenced in a study of regulatory T cells in long-lasting Graves disease. Time point of the sample: newly diagnosed GD, antithyroid drugs for less than 3 months. The TCR library was made from RNA that had been extracted from PBMCs in TRIzol. Investigators prepared the TCR beta libraries by applying iRepertoire HTBI primers and Arm-PCR of CDR3 regions. TCRdb passed the multiplex PCR reads through MiXCR, listing each CDR3 protein once. The sample lists under 250,000 distinct CDR3 sequences, around 20% seen once, with about 15% in the top ten. The material sequenced was peripheral blood mononuclear cells (PBMCs), taken at new diagnosis, from a patient treated with antithyroid drugs. These receptor sequences come from a female donor with Graves disease.

In this sample, this clonotype turned up a few times. This probably arose from a read error, given a far larger clone one base away. This rearrangement joins TRBV12-3 or TRBV12-4 to TRBJ2-3; D may be TRBD2 (6 bases). The CDR3 consists of 16 residues. The CDR3 nucleotides are TGTGCCAGCACAACCCCGGGGGACTCCTGGGGAGATACGCGGTATTTT. Protein product: CASTTPGDSWGDTRYF.

The chain has TRBV19 and TRBJ1-5, with D tentatively TRBD1 (6 bases). The CDR3 runs 16 residues. CDR1 LNHDA and CDR2 SQIVND come from the germline V gene (reference sequence). CDR3 coding DNA: TGTGCTACTCGTGCGGGGGGGCTCTGGGGCAATCAGCCCCAGCATTTT. This translates into CATRAGGLWGNQPQHF.

This clonotype was recorded at least ten times. This chain uses TRBV11-1 with TRBJ2-1; D unclear. Germline-derived CDR1 and CDR2 are SGHAT and FQDESV (reference sequence). Between the trimmed V and J ends, which lost 4 bases and 9 bases, there was a span of 13 bases. CDR3 length: 13 amino acids. The DNA of the CDR3 is TGTGCCAGCAGCTCAGAAGAGGTCGGTGAGCAGTTCTTC. Translation gives CASSSEEVGEQFF.

This clonotype was observed at least ten times. The V gene is TRBV10-1, the J gene TRBJ2-1; 9 positions match TRBD1. This CDR3 contains 15 residues. CDR1 and CDR2 (germline): WNHNN, SYGVQD (reference sequence). Trimming at V came to 3 bases and at J to 8 bases, leaving 8 bases not matched to a gene. CDR3 region: CASSEPGQGLDEQFF. Written as DNA, the CDR3 is TGCGCCAGCAGTGAACCGGGACAGGGTCTTGATGAGCAGTTCTTC.

The chain is built from TRBV5-1 and TRBJ2-7; D is uncertain. V was pared by 0 bases and J by 2 bases, with 6 bases between. The CDR3 totals 13 residues. The germline gives CDR1 SGHRS, CDR2 YFSETQ. The CDR3 region is CASSLAETYEQYF. CDR3 DNA: TGCGCCAGCAGCTTGGCAGAGACCTACGAGCAGTACTTC.

J is TRBJ2-5 and V is TRBV4-2, with D hard to call. Trimming left V 1 base short and J 1 base short, with 10 bases between. The CDR3 has 15 amino acids. CDR1 is LGHNA and CDR2 is YNFKEQ in the germline V gene. CDR3 nucleotides: TGTGCCAGCAGCCAAGTCCCAGGACGCCAAGAGACCCAGTACTTC. As protein: CASSQVPGRQETQYF.

This clonotype showed up many times. One end of the junction varies from germline; a read error may be responsible. V gene TRBV5-1 combines with J gene TRBJ2-3, with 7 bases identical to TRBD1. The CDR3 sequence is 16 residues long. Looked up from germline, CDR1 is SGHRS and CDR2 is YFSETQ. The CDR3 sequence: CASSPWTGATTDTQYF. The CDR3 DNA follows: TGTGCCAGCAGCCCCTGGACAGGAGCCACAACAGATACGCAGTATTTT.

The sample holds many counts of this clonotype. The gene calls are TRBV20-1 and TRBJ2-1; D gene ambiguous. V was trimmed by 1 base and J by 10 bases, leaving 8 bases between them. This CDR3 contains 11 residues. Germline V lookup: CDR1 DFQATT, CDR2 SNEGSKA (reference sequence). Here the CDR3 reads CSARAGMEQFF. For the CDR3, the DNA is TGCAGTGCTAGAGCCGGAATGGAGCAGTTCTTC.

This clonotype was counted many times. J is TRBJ2-7 and V is TRBV6-9; a possible D gene is TRBD2 (6 bases). The germline CDR1 and CDR2 sequences are MNHGY and SVAAGI. CDR3 length: 14 amino acids. Deletions cut 2 bases from V and 3 bases from J, with 11 bases between. CDR3 bases: TGTGCCAGCAGTTATGCTCCCGGGGGCTACGAGCAGTACTTC. Translation gives CASSYAPGGYEQYF.

At least ten counts were recorded for this clonotype. The chain carries TRBV7-2 and TRBJ1-4, with D unclear. CDR3 length: 15 residues. Trimming left V 5 bases short and J 0 bases short, with 10 bases between. Germline V gene sequence: CDR1 SGHTA, CDR2 FQGNSA. Written as DNA, the CDR3 is TGTGCCAGCAGCCTAAGATATGCAACTAATGAAAAACTGTTTTTT. Amino acid sequence: CASSLRYATNEKLFF.

At least ten counts were recorded for this clonotype. The V and J genes are TRBV2 and TRBJ1-1; 9 bases map to TRBD1. The V gene end was trimmed by 6 bases and the J gene end by 4 bases; junction bases not matched to a gene: 3. This CDR3 has 13 residues. Germline V gene data show CDR1 as SNHLY and CDR2 as FYNNEI. CDR3 in amino acids: CASRTGGSTEAFF. The CDR3 DNA reads TGTGCCAGCAGGACAGGGGGTAGCACTGAAGCTTTCTTT.

V is TRBV12-3 or TRBV12-4 and J is TRBJ1-6; the D is unclear. Deletions cut 8 bases from V and 5 bases from J, with 10 bases between. The CDR3 contains 13 residues. The CDR3 nucleotides are TGTGCCAGCGCCGTTTCTCATAATTCACCCCTCCACTTT. Translating it yields CASAVSHNSPLHF.

This clonotype was observed many times. This sequence joins TRBV7-2 and TRBJ1-1; no clear D gene. Trimming cost V 6 bases and J 1 base, with 12 bases left between them. The CDR3 length is 14 residues. In germline, CDR1 is SGHTA, CDR2 FQGNSA. The CDR3 loop is CASRLDGKNTEAFF. The DNA of the CDR3 is TGTGCCAGCAGACTCGACGGGAAGAACACTGAAGCTTTCTTT.

In the case of this clonotype: This may come from a read error, since a much larger clone is one base off. The genes are TRBV7-2 and TRBJ1-1; D may be TRBD1 (5 bases). Trimming took 7 bases from V and 0 from J, leaving 12 bases between them. CDR1 and CDR2 (germline): SGHTA, FQGNSA. The CDR3 runs 14 residues. CDR3 nucleotides: TGTGCCAGCACCCAATCGGGGGTGAACACTGAAGCTTTCTTT. Residues: CASTQSGVNTEAFF.